Presented here are 14 T cell receptor beta chains from one specimen sequenced in a study of shared clonotypes between healthy human individuals. Naive CD8 cells were CD45RO-negative, positively selected for CCR7, excluding terminally differentiated effector memory CD45RA+ cells. Sequenced by immunoSEQ multiplex PCR; TCRdb stores in-frame clones only, minus some. The profile shows over 2 million clones, less than 95% of them singletons. The sequencing input was naive CD8+ T cells sorted from blood. The receptors originated from a man younger than 30 in good health.

J is TRBJ2-1 and V is TRBV4-1, with TRBD2 matching over 13 bases. Trimming took 3 bases from V and 2 from J; bases not matched to a gene: 4. The CDR3 is 17 residues long. Germline CDR1 and CDR2: MGHRA and YSYEKL. The DNA of the CDR3 is TGCGCCAGCAGCCACTTTACTAGCGGGAGGGCCTACAATGAGCAGTTCTTC. Translation: CASSHFTSGRAYNEQFF.

The rearrangement links TRBV4-3 to TRBJ1-2; D gene ambiguous. From germline, CDR1 is LGHNA and CDR2 YSLEER. Deletions cut 0 bases from V and 3 bases from J, with 11 bases between. The CDR3 has 15 amino acids. CDR3 sequence (DNA): TGCGCCAGCAGCCAAGATGTGACATTGTACTATGGCTACACCTTC. Its protein is CASSQDVTLYYGYTF.

This sequence joins TRBV28 and TRBJ2-2, with D unclear. The germline V and J ends were trimmed by 4 bases and 3 bases, with 6 bases remaining between them. Germline loops: CDR1 MDHEN, CDR2 SYDVKM. The CDR3 runs 13 residues. The CDR3 DNA sequence: TGTGCCAGCAGTTCCCTGGACACCGGGGAGCTGTTTTTT. Protein sequence: CASSSLDTGELFF.

The J gene is TRBJ1-1, the V gene TRBV30, with D perhaps TRBD1 (6 bases). The CDR3 consists of 14 residues. Germline CDR1 GTSNPN, CDR2 SVGIG (reference sequence). Trimming stripped 0 bases from V and 4 bases from J, with 12 bases between. In nucleotides, the CDR3 is TGTGCCTGGAGTGTACCAGGGGTGATCACTGAAGCTTTCTTT. This codes for CAWSVPGVITEAFF.

The rearrangement links TRBV27 to TRBJ2-1, with 11 bases that match TRBD1. This CDR3 region has 14 residues. Germline assignment: CDR1 MNHEY and CDR2 SMNVEV (reference sequence). Trimming took 5 bases from V and 7 from J; bases not matched to a gene: 4. The CDR3 protein is CASSGQGALNEQFF. The DNA for the CDR3 is TGTGCCAGCAGTGGACAGGGGGCTTTAAATGAGCAGTTCTTC.

This chain links TRBV4-3 with TRBJ1-1, with D maybe TRBD1 (5 bases). In germline, CDR1 is LGHNA, CDR2 YSLEER. Between the trimmed V and J ends, which lost 1 base and 1 base, there was a span of 10 bases. The CDR3 is 15 amino acids. The CDR3 loop is CASSQGTGPNTEAFF. The CDR3, as DNA: TGCGCCAGCAGCCAAGGGACGGGGCCGAACACTGAAGCTTTCTTT.

The chain employs TRBV11-2 and TRBJ2-7; D is possibly TRBD1 or TRBD2 (5 bases each). Between the trimmed V and J ends, which lost 2 bases and 4 bases, there was a span of 12 bases. Germline V CDR1 and CDR2: SGHAT, FQNNGV. The CDR3 loop spans 14 amino acids. The CDR3 DNA reads TGTGCCAGCAGCTTATTCGGGGCAGAGTACGAGCAGTACTTC. It yields the protein CASSLFGAEYEQYF.

The chain recombines TRBV7-2 with TRBJ2-1; D is possibly TRBD1 (5 bases). Germline V gene lookup returns CDR1 SGHTA and CDR2 FQGNSA. CDR3 length equals 15 residues. V was trimmed by 2 bases and J by 0 bases, leaving 8 bases between them. As DNA, the CDR3 is TGTGCCAGCAGCTTAATTGGGGCCTCCTACAATGAGCAGTTCTTC. As protein: CASSLIGASYNEQFF.

V is TRBV11-2 and J is TRBJ2-7; possibly TRBD2 for D (5 bases). V was clipped by 10 bases and J by 0 bases, with 13 bases between them. The germline CDR1 and CDR2 sequences are SGHAT and FQNNGV. The CDR3 sequence is 13 residues long. CDR3 bases: TGTGCCACCCGGAACCGGGGCTCCTACGAGCAGTACTTC. The encoded protein is CATRNRGSYEQYF.

The chain uses TRBV9 and TRBJ2-5, with D perhaps matching TRBD2 (6 bases). Trimming cost V 4 bases and J 5 bases, with 18 bases left between them. The germline V gene has CDR1 SGDLS and CDR2 YYNGEE. The CDR3 totals 15 residues. The CDR3, as DNA: TGTGCCAGCAGCCCGGGGACTGCTCATTTGGAGACCCAGTACTTC. Protein sequence: CASSPGTAHLETQYF.

This clone was seen a few times. The chain links TRBV30 to TRBJ2-1; D is unclear. Germline V gene data show CDR1 as GTSNPN and CDR2 as SVGIG (reference sequence). Between the trimmed V and J ends, which lost 2 bases and 7 bases, there was a span of 6 bases. This CDR3 has 11 residues. The CDR3 loop reads CAWSPKNEQFF. The CDR3 region has the DNA TGTGCCTGGAGTCCGAAAAATGAGCAGTTCTTC.

This clone appeared a single time. This chain joins TRBV11-2 and TRBJ2-7, with D possibly being TRBD2 (6 bases). Germline V lookup: CDR1 SGHAT, CDR2 FQNNGV. The CDR3 has 15 residues. The V gene lost 4 bases and the J gene lost 3 bases, with 16 bases spanning the gap. Written as DNA, the CDR3 is TGTGCCAGCAGCTACTCTATGGGGGAGGTCTACGAGCAGTACTTC. It encodes CASSYSMGEVYEQYF.

V usage is TRBV6-5 and J usage is TRBJ1-6; a weak D match, TRBD1 (6 bases). Trimming shortened V by 2 bases and J by 10 bases, and 12 bases separated the two germline ends. The CDR3 is 14 amino acids. Per germline, CDR1 MNHEY and CDR2 SVGAGI. In DNA, the CDR3 is TGTGCCAGCAGTTACGGGGACAAGGGATCACCCCTCCACTTT. The encoded protein is CASSYGDKGSPLHF.

The chain has TRBV7-3 and TRBJ2-1; a possible D gene is TRBD1 (5 bases). CDR3 length: 18 amino acids. Germline CDR1 SGHTA, CDR2 FQGTGA. Trimming removed 5 bases from V and 1 base from J, with 21 bases in between. CDR3 DNA: TGTGCCAGCAGCCCCCTAACAGGATACGGTATTTCCTACAATGAGCAGTTCTTC. As protein: CASSPLTGYGISYNEQFF.